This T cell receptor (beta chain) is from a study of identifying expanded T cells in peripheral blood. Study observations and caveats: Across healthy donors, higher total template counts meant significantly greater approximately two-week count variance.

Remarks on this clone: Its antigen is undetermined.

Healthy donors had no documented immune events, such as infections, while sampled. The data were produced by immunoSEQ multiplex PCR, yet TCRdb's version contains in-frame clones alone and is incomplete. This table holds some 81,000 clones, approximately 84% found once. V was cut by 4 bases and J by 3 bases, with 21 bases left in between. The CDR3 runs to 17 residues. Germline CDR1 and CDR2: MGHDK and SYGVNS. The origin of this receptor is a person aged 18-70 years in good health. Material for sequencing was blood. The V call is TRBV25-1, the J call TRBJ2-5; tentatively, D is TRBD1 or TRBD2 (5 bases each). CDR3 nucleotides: TGTGCCAGCAGTGTCCGGGACGCAAGACGTCGAGAAGAGACCCAGTACTTC. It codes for CASSVRDARRREETQYF.